This T cell receptor beta chain was sequenced for a study of blood T cell repertoires in COVID-19. Overall study context: From T cells, B-cell-depleted T cells, or PBMCs came the material, which was cDNA or gDNA.

In the original analysis: Nucleated cell number was recorded as an estimate derived from reference gene primer amplification. TCRdb keeps only in-frame clones here, not all; method: immunoSEQ multiplex PCR. V and J calls and clone size are as listed in that table; D and trimming were resolved from the DNA. Seen here are over 150,000 clones, about 87% observed once, and the top ten hold 0.45% to 0.6%. This clone was seen only once. There are 16 residues in the CDR3. J gave up 2 bases and V 4 bases, and 6 bases lay outside the gene matches. CDR1 is SGHVS, CDR2 FNYEAQ, per germline. The chain uses TRBV7-6 and TRBJ2-1; 9 bases line up with TRBD2. The material sequenced was peripheral blood. The sequence derives from a man aged 60 to 69 with COVID-19, enrolled during active disease. CDR3 sequence reads: CASSSSSGNTYNEQFF. The CDR3 nucleotides read TGTGCCAGCAGCTCGTCTAGCGGGAATACCTACAATGAGCAGTTCTTC. Looking up the rest from reference TRBV7-6 and TRBJ2-1 gives the full variable domain: GAGVSQSPRYKVTKRGQDVALRCDPISGHVSLYWYRQALGQGPEFLTYFNYEAQQDKSGLPNDRFSAERPEGSISTLTIQRTEQRDSAMYRCASSSSSGNTYNEQFFGPGTRLTVL.